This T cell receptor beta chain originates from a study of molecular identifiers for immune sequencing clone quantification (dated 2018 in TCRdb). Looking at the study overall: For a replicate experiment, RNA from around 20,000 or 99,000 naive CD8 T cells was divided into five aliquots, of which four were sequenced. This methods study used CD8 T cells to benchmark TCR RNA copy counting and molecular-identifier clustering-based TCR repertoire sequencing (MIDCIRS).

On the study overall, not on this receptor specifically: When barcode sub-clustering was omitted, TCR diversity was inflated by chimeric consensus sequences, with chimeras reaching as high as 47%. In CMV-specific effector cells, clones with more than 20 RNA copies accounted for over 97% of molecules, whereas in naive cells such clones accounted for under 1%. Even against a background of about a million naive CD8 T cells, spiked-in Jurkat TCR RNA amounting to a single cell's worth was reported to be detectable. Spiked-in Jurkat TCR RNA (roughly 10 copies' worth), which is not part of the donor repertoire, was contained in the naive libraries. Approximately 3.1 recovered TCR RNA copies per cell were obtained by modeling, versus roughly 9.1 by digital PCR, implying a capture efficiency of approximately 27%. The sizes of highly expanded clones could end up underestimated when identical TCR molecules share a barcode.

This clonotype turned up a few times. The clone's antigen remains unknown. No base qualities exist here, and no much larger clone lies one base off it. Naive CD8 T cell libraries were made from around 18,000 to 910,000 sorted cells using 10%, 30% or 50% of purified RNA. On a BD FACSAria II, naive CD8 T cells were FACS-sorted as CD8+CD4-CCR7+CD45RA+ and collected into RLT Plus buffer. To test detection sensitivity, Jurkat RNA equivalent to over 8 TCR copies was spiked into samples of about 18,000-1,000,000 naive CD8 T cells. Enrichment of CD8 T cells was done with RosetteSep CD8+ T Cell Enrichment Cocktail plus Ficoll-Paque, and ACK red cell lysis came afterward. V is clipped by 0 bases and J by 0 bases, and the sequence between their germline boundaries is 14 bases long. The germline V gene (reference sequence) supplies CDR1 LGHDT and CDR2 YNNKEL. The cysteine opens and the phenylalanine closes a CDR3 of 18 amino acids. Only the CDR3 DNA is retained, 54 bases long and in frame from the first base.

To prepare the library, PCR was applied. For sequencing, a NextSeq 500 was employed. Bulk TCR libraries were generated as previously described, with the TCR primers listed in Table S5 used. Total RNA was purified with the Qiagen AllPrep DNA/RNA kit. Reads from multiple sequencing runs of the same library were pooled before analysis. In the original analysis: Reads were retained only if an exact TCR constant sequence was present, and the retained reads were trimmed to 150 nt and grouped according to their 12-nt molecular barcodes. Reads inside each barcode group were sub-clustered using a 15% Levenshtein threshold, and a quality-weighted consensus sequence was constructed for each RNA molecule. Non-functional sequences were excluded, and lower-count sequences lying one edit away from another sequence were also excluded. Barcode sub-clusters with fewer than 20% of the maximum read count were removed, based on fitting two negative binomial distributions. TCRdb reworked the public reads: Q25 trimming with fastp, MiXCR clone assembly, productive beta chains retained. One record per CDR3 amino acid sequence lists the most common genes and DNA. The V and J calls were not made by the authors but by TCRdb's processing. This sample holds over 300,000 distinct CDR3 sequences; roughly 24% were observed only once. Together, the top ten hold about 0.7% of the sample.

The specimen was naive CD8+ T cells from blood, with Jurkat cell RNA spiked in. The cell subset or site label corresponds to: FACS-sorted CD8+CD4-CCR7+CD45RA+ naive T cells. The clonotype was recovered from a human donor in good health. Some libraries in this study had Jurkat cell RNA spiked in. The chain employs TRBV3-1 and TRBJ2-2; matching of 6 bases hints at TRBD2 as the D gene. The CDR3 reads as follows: CASSQEDYGGANTGELFF. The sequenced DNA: TGTGCCAGCAGCCAAGAGGACTACGGCGGGGCGAACACCGGGGAGCTGTTTTTT.